This TCR beta chain was profiled in a study of T cell responses to AZD1222 COVID-19 vaccine. Study-level results: White British donors predominated, females outnumbered males, and clonal diversity was possibly underestimated. Compared with day 0, the breadth and depth of the Spike-specific TCR repertoire rose significantly after two doses of AZD1222.

Germline lookup yields CDR1 LGHDT and CDR2 YNNKEL (reference sequence). V dropped 4 bases and J dropped 5; count of bases not matched to a gene: 13. The CDR3 extends over 17 amino acids. With respect to this clone: The antigen remains undetermined.

Here immunoSEQ multiplex PCR was the method, and the copy in TCRdb shows in-frame clones only, minus some. Its table lists under 150,000 clones. The sequencing input was peripheral blood. The chain couples TRBV3-1 (or the pseudogene TRBV3-2) to TRBJ2-5; 10 nucleotides line up with TRBD2. The clonotype comes from an adult in good health. Here the CDR3 DNA reads TGTGCCAGCAGCCTCGGGAGTAGCGGGGGGCCAGGGGAGACCCAGTACTTC. This encodes CASSLGSSGGPGETQYF.